Listed here is a single T cell receptor (beta chain). This entry comes from a study of blood T cell repertoires in COVID-19. About the research overall: Specimens from acute and convalescent COVID-19 originated in the United States, Italy and Spain.

This table comes from immunoSEQ multiplex PCR, and its TCRdb copy is limited to in-frame clones, with some not included. The profile shows 200,000 to 250,000 clones, approximately 80% of them singletons. Germline V gives CDR1 KGHSH, CDR2 LQKENI. Trimming took 6 bases from V and 4 from J, leaving 18 bases between them. The CDR3 has 15 amino acids. The sequencing input was peripheral blood. This TCR came from a woman over 75 with COVID-19, enrolled during active disease. The chain employs TRBV18 and TRBJ2-5, with D maybe TRBD1 (5 bases). The CDR3 DNA follows: TGTGCCAGCTCCACCTGGGGCAGTCCGGGAGAGACCCAGTACTTC. This codes for CASSTWGSPGETQYF. The full variable domain, in which reference TRBV18 and TRBJ2-5 provide the parts outside the CDR3, is NAGVMQNPRHLVRRRGQEARLRCSPMKGHSHVYWYRQLPEEGLKFMVYLQKENIIDESGMPKERFSAEFPKEGPSILRIQQVVRGDSAAYFCASSTWGSPGETQYFGPGTRLLVL.